The rows below give T cell receptor beta chains drawn from one sample of a study of T cells in Graves' hyperthyroidism and ophthalmopathy. MiXCR, run by TCRdb on the multiplex PCR reads, gives a single entry per CDR3 protein. This table holds under 350,000 distinct CDR3 sequences, roughly 21% found once. The source material was blood. The origin of the receptors is a woman in her forties or fifties with Graves' hyperthyroidism. Each CDR3 is given with its conserved first and last residue. Fields, in order: D gene, clone size, V gene, J gene, CDR3 protein, CDR3 DNA. D genes are given only for firm matches. Some rows have no size entry. The others give once, few or many, or a class for an expanded clone.

>.|.|TRBV2|TRBJ1-3
CASSLSTEGNTIYF
TGTGCCAGCAGTTTATCGACGGAAGGAAACACCATATATTTT
>TRBD2|few|TRBV20-1|TRBJ2-5
CSTKRGRTQYF
TGCAGTACAAAGCGGGGGCGGACCCAGTACTTC
>.|once|TRBV19|TRBJ1-5
CASSIEGDRQPQHF
TGTGCCAGTAGTATAGAGGGGGATAGGCAGCCCCAGCATTTT
>TRBD1|many|TRBV7-9|TRBJ2-1
CASSFLGGADNEQFF
TGTGCCAGCAGCTTCTTAGGGGGCGCGGACAATGAGCAGTTCTTC
>.|many|TRBV12-3/TRBV12-4|TRBJ1-5
CASSLQGGGNQPQHF
TGCGCCAGCAGCTTGCAGGGAGGTGGGAATCAGCCCCAGCATTTT
>.|.|TRBV6-2/TRBV6-3|TRBJ1-1
CASTDSGNTEAFF
TGTGCCAGCACCGACTCAGGGAACACTGAAGCTTTCTTT
>.|.|TRBV28|TRBJ2-1
CASRLVLGEQFF
TGTGCCAGCAGGCTTGTTTTGGGCGAGCAGTTCTTC
>.|many|TRBV13|TRBJ2-7
CASSTHTGDWYEQYF
TGTGCCAGCAGCACCCACACCGGGGATTGGTACGAGCAGTACTTC
>.|few|TRBV10-3|TRBJ1-1
CAISARTQNTEAFF
TGTGCCATCAGTGCCCGGACCCAGAACACTGAAGCTTTCTTT
>.|many|TRBV20-1|TRBJ2-3
CSAVLGGSRADTQYF
TGCAGTGCCGTTTTAGGAGGGAGTCGGGCAGATACGCAGTATTTT
>.|.|TRBV19|TRBJ1-5
CASRSMNQPQHF
TGTGCCAGTAGAAGTATGAATCAGCCCCAGCATTTT
>.|.|TRBV10-3|TRBJ2-1
CAIRGDSYNEQFF
TGTGCCATCAGGGGGGACTCCTACAATGAGCAGTTCTTC
>TRBD2|many|TRBV27|TRBJ2-2
CASSFASGSAGELFF
TGTGCCAGCAGTTTTGCTAGCGGGAGTGCCGGGGAGCTGTTTTTT
>.|few|TRBV20-1|TRBJ1-6
CSARRTNSPLHF
TGCAGTGCTAGACGGACCAATTCACCCCTCCACTTT